These 9 T cell receptor beta chains were all obtained from the same sample, sequenced in a study of shared clonotypes between healthy human individuals. CD45RO-negative cells were positively selected for CCR7, leaving out terminally differentiated effector memory CD45RA+ cells. Assay used: immunoSEQ multiplex PCR; TCRdb lists only in-frame clones, some missing. The table has about 1,900,000 clones, about 95% seen once; the top ten hold 0.95% to 1.5%. Source material: naive CD8+ T cells sorted from blood. These receptors were collected from a man aged 18 to 29 in good health.

This rearrangement joins TRBV4-3 to TRBJ2-2; TRBD2 agrees at 9 bases. The CDR3 spans 16 residues. Germline CDR1 and CDR2: LGHNA and YSLEER. With V trimmed by 2 bases and J by 4 bases, 5 bases remained unmatched. The CDR3 reads CASSQPTSGATGELFF. In nucleotides, the CDR3 is TGCGCCAGCAGCCAACCGACTAGCGGAGCCACCGGGGAGCTGTTTTTT.

This clone was seen just once. The chain joins TRBV4-1 to TRBJ1-6; no clear D gene. The germline gives CDR1 MGHRA, CDR2 YSYEKL. V shed 0 bases and J shed 8 bases, with 8 bases lying between them. The CDR3 is made up of 14 amino acids. The chain's CDR3 is CASSQEVGHSPLHF. The CDR3 DNA sequence: TGCGCCAGCAGCCAAGAGGTAGGGCATTCACCCCTCCACTTT.

This chain connects TRBV5-4 to TRBJ2-7; D remains unclear. The germline gives CDR1 SGHNT, CDR2 YYREEE (reference sequence). The CDR3 runs 13 residues. Trimming left V 4 bases short and J 5 bases short, with 13 bases between. DNA of the CDR3: TGTGCCAGCAGCCCGGCGGATGGGCACGAGCAGTACTTC. Protein product: CASSPADGHEQYF.

This chain links TRBV6-1 with TRBJ2-7, with 11 positions matching TRBD1. CDR3 length equals 16 residues. The V segment lost 4 bases and the J segment 3 bases; nucleotides outside the gene matches: 8. Germline V gene lookup returns CDR1 MNHNS and CDR2 SASEGT. Here the CDR3 reads CASSGGQGEWIYEQYF. The CDR3 nucleotides are TGTGCCAGCAGTGGGGGACAGGGGGAATGGATCTACGAGCAGTACTTC.

In this sample, this clone turned up once. V is TRBV9 and J is TRBJ2-1; possible D gene TRBD1, 6 bases. The CDR3 consists of 15 residues. Germline CDR1 is SGDLS and CDR2 is YYNGEE. The V end lost 6 bases, the J end lost 0 bases, and 13 bases lay between the germline ends. CDR3 bases: TGTGCCAGCACCCCTACAGGGACCTCCTACAATGAGCAGTTCTTC. This sequence encodes CASTPTGTSYNEQFF. Together with reference TRBV9 and TRBJ2-1, the CDR3 gives the full variable domain: DSGVTQTPKHLITATGQRVTLRCSPRSGDLSVYWYQQSLDQGLQFLIQYYNGEERAKGNILERFSAQQFPDLHSELNLSSLELGDSALYFCASTPTGTSYNEQFFGPGTRLTVL.

This clone was observed a handful of times. No conserved phenylalanine or tryptophan is present at the end of the CDR3, so a read error is the likely explanation. The limits of the CDR3 on the DNA are not certain, so only TCRdb's listed CDR3 is given. The chain's CDR3 is CASRWTGSP. The V and J genes are TRBV10-1 and TRBJ2-4; TRBD1 is the table's D call and was not checked against the DNA. Germline V gene data show CDR1 as WNHNN and CDR2 as SYGVQD (reference sequence). The CDR3 adds up to 9 amino acids, both ends counted.

The rearrangement uses TRBV18 and TRBJ2-7; 8 nucleotides agree with TRBD2. Germline values: CDR1 KGHSH, CDR2 LQKENI. This CDR3 has 19 residues. Trimming cost V 0 bases and J 7 bases; bases outside gene matches: 20. CDR3 DNA sequence: TGTGCCAGCTCACCACCGAAGGGTGATAGCGGGACGTGGGAGCGGGAGCAGTACTTC. Protein product: CASSPPKGDSGTWEREQYF.

The chain has TRBV9 and TRBJ2-5, with 16 positions matching TRBD2. The CDR3 runs 17 residues. Unmatched junction bases numbered 6, after V lost 3 bases and J lost 4 bases. Germline values: CDR1 SGDLS, CDR2 YYNGEE. CDR3 in DNA: TGTGCCAGCAGCGCCCCCGGGACTAGCGGGAGGGGAGAGACCCAGTACTTC. Its protein product is CASSAPGTSGRGETQYF.

The rearrangement links TRBV6-5 to TRBJ2-1; D is possibly TRBD1 or TRBD2 (5 bases each). Germline CDR1 MNHEY, CDR2 SVGAGI. The CDR3 runs to 11 residues. V lost 5 bases and J 9 bases, leaving 8 bases between the germline ends. The CDR3 protein is CASSTGGEQFF. The CDR3 coding sequence is TGTGCCAGCAGTACTGGGGGTGAGCAGTTCTTC.